These 15 T cell receptor beta chains were sequenced from one sample in a study of human T cells and chemical hapten exposure. Time point in this sample: patch test 3, about 24 weeks after DPC sensitization. Treatment noted: therapeutic diphenylcyclopropenone sensitization with weekly scalp DPC. The template was total RNA from unfractionated whole blood. TCRdb re-called the RACE reads through MiXCR, storing one row per CDR3 protein. The profile shows fewer than 40,000 distinct CDR3 sequences, roughly 13% of them singletons. Sequenced here: whole blood, sampled in connection with sensitization to the hapten diphenylcyclopropenone (DPC). Source of these receptors: a middle-aged woman with alopecia areata. Some clones in this sample may be carry-over from other donors' samples.

This chain joins TRBV18 and TRBJ2-5; 8 nucleotides match TRBD2. Unmatched junction bases numbered 9, after V lost 4 bases and J lost 5 bases. Germline V gene data show CDR1 as KGHSH and CDR2 as LQKENI. The CDR3 is 15 residues long. In nucleotides, the CDR3 is TGTGCCAGCTCACTGTCCGGGACTAGTATGGAGACCCAGTACTTC. It codes for CASSLSGTSMETQYF.

The sample holds many counts of this clonotype. The V and J genes are TRBV28 and TRBJ2-3, with no clear D. CDR1 is MDHEN, CDR2 SYDVKM, per germline. Trimming removed 7 bases from V and 0 bases from J, with 8 bases in between. CDR3 length: 13 residues. In nucleotides, the CDR3 is TGTGCCAGCAATCCGGGTAGCACAGATACGCAGTATTTT. This sequence encodes CASNPGSTDTQYF. The whole variable domain, filled in from reference TRBV28 and TRBJ2-3, reads DVKVTQSSRYLVKRTGEKVFLECVQDMDHENMFWYRQDPGLGLRLIYFSYDVKMKEKGDIPEGYSVSREKKERFSLILESASTNQTSMYLCASNPGSTDTQYFGPGTRLTVL.

This clonotype has just a few counts. This sequence joins TRBV28 and TRBJ1-1; 7 nucleotides align to TRBD1. CDR1 and CDR2 (germline): MDHEN, SYDVKM. V shed 4 bases, J shed 5 bases, and the junction held 10 bases outside the gene matches. The CDR3 runs to 15 residues. This CDR3 reads CASSSLNLQGTEAFF. In DNA, the CDR3 is TGTGCCAGCAGTTCCCTCAACTTACAGGGGACTGAAGCTTTCTTT.

The gene calls are TRBV6-2 or TRBV6-3 and TRBJ2-7; D is unresolved. Trimming took off 2 bases at V and 0 bases at J, with 11 bases between the two ends. The CDR3 has 15 residues. Germline loops: CDR1 MNHEY, CDR2 SVGEGT. The DNA of the CDR3 is TGTGCCAGCAGTTACCACCGACCGAGCTCCTACGAGCAGTACTTC. Translation: CASSYHRPSSYEQYF.

In this sample, this clonotype turned up a few times. This chain uses TRBV18 with TRBJ2-7; 7 bases match TRBD1. CDR1 and CDR2 from the germline V gene are KGHSH and LQKENI. This CDR3 has 16 amino acids. After removal of 5 bases from V and 0 bases from J, the junction contained 10 bases not matched to a gene. CDR3 in amino acids: CASSAVDRASSYEQYF. CDR3 bases: TGTGCCAGCTCAGCGGTCGACAGGGCCTCCTCCTACGAGCAGTACTTC.

In regard to this clonotype: In this CDR3 the conserved last residue, phenylalanine or tryptophan, is missing, so a read error is likely. The DNA is left out, because the CDR3 cannot be placed on it with certainty; the CDR3 is given as TCRdb lists it. The chain carries TRBV10-1 and TRBJ2-7; TRBD1 is the table's D call, not checked against the DNA. The CDR3 totals 10 residues, both ends included. Germline values: CDR1 WNHNN, CDR2 SYGVQD (reference sequence). The CDR3 loop reads CASRTLRDRG.

A few counts support this clonotype. This chain connects TRBV10-3 to TRBJ2-3; D remains unclear. The V end was cut by 2 bases, the J end by 0 bases, with 12 bases between. Per the germline V gene, CDR1 is ENHRY and CDR2 is SYGVKD. There are 16 residues in the CDR3. The chain's CDR3 is CAISEGFSSSTDTQYF. In nucleotides, the CDR3 is TGTGCCATCAGTGAGGGCTTCTCCTCCAGCACAGATACGCAGTATTTT.

This clonotype has only a few counts. The chain employs TRBV20-1 and TRBJ1-2; 9 bases map to TRBD1. The CDR3 is made up of 13 amino acids. Unmatched junction bases numbered 9, after V lost 8 bases and J lost 5 bases. Germline V gene lookup returns CDR1 DFQATT and CDR2 SNEGSKA (reference sequence). The CDR3 loop is CSLPQQGAYGYTF. CDR3 in DNA: TGCAGTCTTCCCCAACAGGGGGCATATGGCTACACCTTC.

At least ten counts were recorded for this clonotype. The gene calls are TRBV7-9 and TRBJ2-2; maybe TRBD1 (5 bases). V dropped 2 bases and J dropped 7 bases, with 11 bases sitting between them. There are 14 residues in the CDR3. The germline V gene encodes CDR1 SEHNR and CDR2 FQNEAQ (reference sequence). CDR3 DNA sequence: TGTGCCAGCAGCTTAACTGGGGCCGGCGGGGAGCTGTTTTTT. It is translated as CASSLTGAGGELFF.

The V gene is TRBV29-1, the J gene TRBJ2-7; tentative D call: TRBD2 (5 bases). V was clipped by 6 bases and J by 3 bases, with 18 bases between them. Germline CDR1 and CDR2: SQVTM and ANQGSEA. The CDR3 totals 14 residues. The CDR3 sequence: CSVISGEGLYEQYF. CDR3 sequence (DNA): TGCAGCGTGATTAGTGGAGAGGGTCTCTACGAGCAGTACTTC.

This chain joins TRBV10-3 and TRBJ2-7; 9 nucleotides line up with TRBD2. The ends lost 3 bases at V and 5 bases at J; junction bases unmatched: 5. Germline assignment: CDR1 ENHRY and CDR2 SYGVKD. The CDR3 consists of 14 residues. In nucleotides, the CDR3 is TGTGCCATCAGTGAATTGGGACTAGCTAACGAGCAGTACTTC. Protein sequence: CAISELGLANEQYF.

CDR3 residues: CASSTSGGRETQYF. CDR3 sequence (DNA): TGTGCCAGCAGTACTAGCGGGGGTCGAGAGACCCAGTACTTC. The chain uses TRBV12-3 or TRBV12-4 and TRBJ2-5; TRBD2 agrees at 11 bases. The CDR3 is made up of 14 amino acids. V lost 5 bases and J lost 4; bases outside the gene matches: 3.

This clonotype was seen just once. A much more abundant neighbour one base away suggests this may be a read error. The rearrangement links TRBV7-8 to TRBJ1-5; unclear D gene. Between the trimmed V and J ends, which lost 0 bases and 5 bases, there was a span of 5 bases. This CDR3 comprises 13 residues. Germline V gene sequence: CDR1 SGHVS, CDR2 FQNEAQ. This chain's CDR3 is CASSLAEYQPQHF. CDR3 in DNA: TGTGCCAGCAGCTTAGCGGAGTATCAGCCCCAGCATTTT.

The V gene is TRBV6-5, the J gene TRBJ2-6; D may be TRBD1 or TRBD2 (6 bases each). The V and J ends lost 11 bases and 0 bases respectively, with 14 bases between them. Germline CDR1 reads MNHEY; CDR2 reads SVGAGI. This CDR3 has 15 amino acids. The CDR3 here is CARTRGLSGANVLTF. The CDR3 nucleotides read TGTGCCCGCACCAGGGGACTCTCTGGGGCCAACGTCCTGACTTTC.

This clonotype was counted a few times. This rearrangement joins TRBV7-6 to TRBJ2-7, with D tentatively TRBD2 (6 bases). Trimming left V 5 bases short and J 7 bases short, with 18 bases between. The CDR3 runs to 14 residues. The germline V gene encodes CDR1 SGHVS and CDR2 FNYEAQ. CDR3 protein: CASSPGLLGFEQYF. CDR3 nucleotides: TGTGCCAGCAGCCCCGGACTATTAGGATTTGAGCAGTACTTC. The complete variable domain, with remaining parts taken from reference TRBV7-6 and TRBJ2-7, reads GAGVSQSPRYKVTKRGQDVALRCDPISGHVSLYWYRQALGQGPEFLTYFNYEAQQDKSGLPNDRFSAERPEGSISTLTIQRTEQRDSAMYRCASSPGLLGFEQYFGPGTRLTVT.